The 20 T cell receptor beta chains below were found in one sample sequenced in a study of shared clonotypes between healthy human individuals. It was CD45RO-negative cells, positively selected for CCR7, that made up naive CD8 cells, with terminally differentiated effector memory CD45RA+ cells excluded. Using immunoSEQ multiplex PCR, the repertoire was profiled, and TCRdb retains in-frame clones only, with some absent. The sample lists around 2,000,000 clones; approximately 94% were seen once. Sequencing was performed on naive CD8+ T cells sorted from blood. These receptors came from a man between 18 and 35 years old in good health.

With respect to this clone: This sample includes further DNA sequences coding for the same CDR3. The chain joins TRBV19 to TRBJ1-1; D is unresolved. The CDR3 has 13 amino acids. V lost 2 bases and J 2 bases, leaving 6 bases between the germline ends. CDR1 and CDR2 from the germline V gene are LNHDA and SQIVND (reference sequence). The CDR3 DNA reads as TGTGCCAGTAGTATATGGGGTAACACTGAAGCTTTCTTT. Encoded protein: CASSIWGNTEAFF.

CDR3 DNA sequence: TGTGCCAGCAGCGATTCGGCAGGATCTAACTATGGCTACACCTTC. The encoded protein is CASSDSAGSNYGYTF. V gene TRBV7-9 combines with J gene TRBJ1-2; D gene uncertain. CDR1 SEHNR and CDR2 FQNEAQ come from the germline V gene (reference sequence). Between the trimmed V and J ends, which lost 5 bases and 0 bases, there was a span of 13 bases. CDR3 length: 15 residues.

With regard to this clone: At one boundary the junction diverges from the germline segment, which might be a read error. The J gene is TRBJ2-5, the V gene TRBV7-7; D gene unclear. Per the germline V gene, CDR1 is SSHAT and CDR2 is FNYEAQ (reference sequence). The CDR3 spans 13 residues. The CDR3 region is CASSPDAGETQYF. CDR3 coding DNA: TGTGCTAGCAGCCCCGACGCTGGGGAGACCCAGTACTTC.

A remark on this clone: Different DNA sequences within this sample yield the same CDR3. The rearrangement uses TRBV27 and TRBJ2-7, with TRBD1 matching over 9 bases. CDR3 length equals 15 residues. Germline CDR1 is MNHEY and CDR2 is SMNVEV (reference sequence). Trimming at V came to 3 bases and at J to 2 bases, leaving 5 bases not matched to a gene. The CDR3 DNA follows: TGTGCCAGCAGTTTTTCCCGGACAGGGGCCTACGAGCAGTACTTC. Amino acid sequence: CASSFSRTGAYEQYF.

The genes are TRBV27 and TRBJ2-7; D is uncertain. V lost 5 bases and J 0 bases, leaving 11 bases between the germline ends. This CDR3 comprises 14 residues. CDR1 and CDR2 from the germline V gene are MNHEY and SMNVEV (reference sequence). CDR3 nucleotide sequence: TGTGCCAGCAGTCTCGCTCAGGACTCCTACGAGCAGTACTTC. Its protein is CASSLAQDSYEQYF.

The chain links TRBV28 to TRBJ1-4; 7 bases agree with TRBD1. V shed 6 bases and J 0 bases; nucleotides not matched to a gene: 10. Germline CDR1 MDHEN, CDR2 SYDVKM. The CDR3 consists of 17 residues. CDR3 loop: CASSRFVQGATNEKLFF. As DNA, the CDR3 is TGTGCCAGCAGCCGATTCGTTCAGGGGGCAACTAATGAAAAACTGTTTTTT.

This chain joins TRBV2 and TRBJ1-1; TRBD1 aligns across 10 bases. Trimming at V came to 3 bases and at J to 6 bases, leaving 7 bases not matched to a gene. The germline V gene encodes CDR1 SNHLY and CDR2 FYNNEI. There are 15 residues in the CDR3. CDR3 nucleotides: TGTGCCAGCAGTGACCTAAGACAGGGGGCGTCTGAAGCTTTCTTT. Its protein product is CASSDLRQGASEAFF. The full variable domain, with the rest looked up from reference TRBV2 and TRBJ1-1, is EPEVTQTPSHQVTQMGQEVILRCVPISNHLYFYWYRQILGQKVEFLVSFYNNEISEKSEIFDDQFSVERPDGSNFTLKIRSTKLEDSAMYFCASSDLRQGASEAFFGQGTRLTVV.

The chain has TRBV11-2 and TRBJ2-6; D is undetermined. The V end was cut by 7 bases, the J end by 6 bases, with 10 bases between. Germline-derived CDR1 and CDR2 are SGHAT and FQNNGV. The CDR3 consists of 13 residues. CDR3 in DNA: TGTGCCAGCACCCTGCCCCCGGCCAACGTCCTGACTTTC. As protein: CASTLPPANVLTF.

Concerning this clone itself: Other DNA sequences within the sample encode an identical CDR3. This sequence joins TRBV4-1 and TRBJ1-1, with D tentatively TRBD1 (5 bases). Germline lookup yields CDR1 MGHRA and CDR2 YSYEKL. The CDR3 spans 14 residues. V lost 1 base and J lost 4, with 10 bases in between. CDR3 in amino acids: CASSQVGGGTEAFF. CDR3 sequence (DNA): TGCGCCAGCAGCCAAGTGGGGGGAGGCACTGAAGCTTTCTTT.

The gene calls are TRBV7-9 and TRBJ2-1, with 16 bases fitting TRBD2. The V gene end was trimmed by 2 bases and the J gene end by 6 bases; junction bases not matched to a gene: 10. Germline V CDR1 and CDR2: SEHNR, FQNEAQ (reference sequence). The CDR3 runs to 19 residues. The CDR3: CASSLPKGLAGGPGNEQFF. CDR3 nucleotides: TGTGCCAGCAGCTTACCAAAGGGACTAGCGGGGGGGCCCGGCAATGAGCAGTTCTTC.

This rearrangement joins TRBV5-1 to TRBJ1-1, with D possibly being TRBD1 (6 bases). The germline V gene has CDR1 SGHRS and CDR2 YFSETQ. The ends were cut back, 0 bases at V and 7 bases at J, with 13 bases in the middle. This CDR3 has 14 amino acids. CDR3 residues: CASSLGGAADEAFF. The CDR3 coding sequence is TGCGCCAGCAGCTTGGGGGGGGCCGCAGATGAAGCTTTCTTT.

The chain is built from TRBV19 and TRBJ1-2; D might be TRBD1 (5 bases). The CDR3 length is 13 residues. Germline V gene lookup returns CDR1 LNHDA and CDR2 SQIVND (reference sequence). The germline V and J ends were trimmed by 7 bases and 4 bases, with 13 bases remaining between them. The CDR3 DNA sequence: TGTGCCAGTACCCCCCAGGGTGGCTATGGCTACACCTTC. It translates to CASTPQGGYGYTF.

The chain combines TRBV27 with TRBJ2-1; 8 bases map to TRBD2. Per germline, CDR1 MNHEY and CDR2 SMNVEV (reference sequence). The CDR3 has 17 amino acids. J gave up 4 bases and V 5 bases, and 13 bases lay outside the gene matches. The CDR3 reads CASSPIGGGGTYNEQFF. In DNA, the CDR3 is TGTGCCAGCAGTCCCATCGGGGGGGGCGGGACGTACAATGAGCAGTTCTTC.

The V and J genes are TRBV6-5 and TRBJ2-3; D remains unclear. Germline V gives CDR1 MNHEY, CDR2 SVGAGI. The ends were cut back, 0 bases at V and 1 base at J, with 5 bases in the middle. This CDR3 is 14 amino acids long. The CDR3 spells CASSYSFRTDTQYF. Here the CDR3 DNA reads TGTGCCAGCAGTTACTCTTTCCGCACAGATACGCAGTATTTT.

The chain combines TRBV19 with TRBJ1-1; perhaps TRBD1 as D (5 bases). CDR3 length: 17 amino acids. V was cut by 0 bases and J by 3 bases, with 17 bases left in between. Germline CDR1 is LNHDA and CDR2 is SQIVND (reference sequence). The CDR3 nucleotides read TGTGCCAGTAGTATAGACTACAGCCGGGGGACGGACACTGAAGCTTTCTTT. Protein product: CASSIDYSRGTDTEAFF.

A note on this clone: Additional DNA sequences in this sample encode the identical CDR3. The chain combines TRBV27 with TRBJ2-2; D is perhaps TRBD1 or TRBD2 (5 bases each). Trimming shortened V by 6 bases and J by 6 bases, and 11 bases separated the two germline ends. In germline, CDR1 is MNHEY, CDR2 SMNVEV (reference sequence). The CDR3 totals 13 residues. This CDR3 reads CASSRLGAGELFF. In DNA form, the CDR3 reads TGTGCCAGCAGCCGTTTGGGGGCCGGGGAGCTGTTTTTT.

Points on this clone: One end of the junction is discordant with germline, which a read error may explain. The gene calls are TRBV29-1 and TRBJ1-2; D is unresolved. The CDR3 consists of 11 residues. The germline V gene encodes CDR1 SQVTM and CDR2 ANQGSEA. CDR3 sequence reads: CSVILSAGPFF. The CDR3 region has the DNA TGCAGCGTTATATTGTCTGCTGGCCCCTTCTTC.

This sequence joins TRBV27 and TRBJ1-1; D is perhaps TRBD1 (6 bases). The CDR3 extends over 15 amino acids. The germline gives CDR1 MNHEY, CDR2 SMNVEV (reference sequence). V gave up 2 bases and J gave up 3 bases, with 13 bases separating them. CDR3 in amino acids: CASSLLRGAYTEAFF. CDR3 DNA: TGTGCCAGCAGTTTACTCAGGGGAGCCTACACTGAAGCTTTCTTT.

The gene calls are TRBV7-9 and TRBJ2-5, with 7 bases identical to TRBD2. The CDR3 runs to 15 residues. Germline V gene sequence: CDR1 SEHNR, CDR2 FQNEAQ (reference sequence). V dropped 5 bases and J dropped 3; count of bases not matched to a gene: 9. CDR3 amino acids: CASSQNRDYEETQYF. CDR3 DNA sequence: TGTGCCAGCAGCCAGAACCGGGACTACGAAGAGACCCAGTACTTC.

Regarding this clone: This CDR3 is also generated by other DNA sequences in the sample. The V gene is TRBV27, the J gene TRBJ2-7, with D uncertain. This CDR3 comprises 13 residues. V lost 3 bases to trimming and J lost 0 bases, with 6 bases between them. CDR1 and CDR2 from the germline V gene are MNHEY and SMNVEV (reference sequence). The CDR3 loop reads CASSLQSSYEQYF. The CDR3, as DNA: TGTGCCAGCAGTTTGCAGAGCTCCTACGAGCAGTACTTC.